The TCR beta chain under discussion was sequenced for a study of cytomegalovirus exposure and HLA in healthy donors (TCRdb year 2017). For the study in its entirety: An earlier analysis of under 600 of the donors reported about 250 Gb of sequence data and some 120 million unique TCR beta sequences from about 200 million T cells. A later analysis re-examined previously published TCR beta repertoires from about 670 donors and added high-resolution HLA genotyping to investigate patterns of TCR occurrence. A separate validation cohort of over a hundred different subjects was used in addition to the approximately 700-subject first cohort. About 300 gigabases of sequencing data and approximately 85 million unique TCR sequences were included in an early release covering roughly 600 HLA-typed donors. Among some 410 genotyped donors of the cohort, an average of approximately 240,000 unique TCR beta nucleotide sequences were sequenced per donor, approximately 20% of them non-productive. Of the 300 to 400 genotyped donors, 65% to 90% fell in the genetic ancestry cluster associated with self-reported Caucasian donors. Roughly 5 DR-DQ haplotypes were treated as single units for association and clustering because of strong linkage in the cohort. High-throughput TCR immunosequencing, statistical association of individual TCRs with disease status, and machine learning were combined to predict cytomegalovirus infection status. The study aimed to test whether cataloging public T cell receptors could reveal signatures of past pathogen exposure. Class I and class II HLA loci were covered by the typing at four-digit resolution. All discovery cohort repertoires had been generated on a single sequencing platform. To decide whether each TCR beta V gene segment behaved as functional or pseudogenic, an earlier analysis of some 600 of the donors relied on high-throughput TCR beta sequencing. Using immunosequencing, the study profiled T cell repertoires from roughly 650 subjects and related those repertoires to cytomegalovirus serostatus. Donor age, sex, ethnicity and CMV serostatus were collected together with the repertoire data. Typing coverage varied by locus: about 620-640 donors for A, B, C, DRB1 and DQB1; 522 for DQA1; about 590 for DPA1; around 450 for DPB1. Rather than using new phenotypic data, the later analysis identified candidate immune exposures from TCR beta sequences and from how often those sequences occurred across donors. A later genetic analysis used genome-wide SNP genotypes for 398 of the 666 donors, treating that subset as a discovery cohort. Paper-wide results and their limitations: Most TCR sequences were observed very rarely across donors, whereas some public TCRs were present in many individuals. A later analysis found that most CMV-associated TCR beta chains appeared HLA-restricted, with HLA associations seemingly driven largely by CMV exposure. An earlier analysis of 450 to 750 of the donors showed that most TCR beta V segments appeared in productive rearrangements either about 87% or about 30% of the time, which broadly matched IMGT annotations. A further reported finding was that TCR beta sequences accurately predicted the HLA-A and HLA-B alleles for most subjects in the first cohort. The earlier analysis of approximately 540 of the donors excluded some 15 rarely observed V segments, including chromosome 9 orphons, because counts were too low. A cluster of highly shared sequence variants was judged likely to be a technical artifact of the sequencing pipeline. This cohort had only TCR beta chains sequenced, and the lack of alpha or paired-chain data limited which features could be detected. A few of the identified cytomegalovirus-associated TCR beta chains were confirmed in vitro to be specific for cytomegalovirus antigens. Presence/absence analyses assumed roughly uniform sequencing depth across donors, an assumption that may not hold. In both the original and validation cohorts, the classifier was reported to diagnose cytomegalovirus status with high specificity and sensitivity. According to the authors, the approach could potentially be generalized to other disease states and immunological phenotypes. In a later analysis, HLA-associated TCR beta chains showed more clonal expansion and lower generation probabilities than non-associated chains that were equally common. Linkage disequilibrium might explain the correlated functional status among segregating V segments, but an unknown experimental factor could not be excluded. The study gave a list of 150 to 200 TCR beta chains associated with cytomegalovirus. Some IMGT-functional V segments, including TRBV6-2 and TRBV6-3, could not be told apart with the 87-base-pair reads, so those segments were excluded. In a later analysis, several top co-occurrence clusters were reported to appear linked to parvovirus B19, influenza, CMV and Epstein-Barr virus. In a later genetic analysis, a missense DCLRE1C variant was associated with V-gene and J-gene trimming of TCR beta chains, and the association was replicated in an independent cohort. A later genetic analysis reported fewer N-insertions in productive TCRs among donors in an Asian-associated ancestry cluster than the approximately 670-donor mean. When HLA alleles, especially DR and DQ, strongly co-occurred, attributing TCR associations to individual alleles was difficult. At a false discovery rate of 0.05, a later analysis linked fewer than 20,000 TCR beta sequences to specific HLA alleles. Because HLA typing was unavailable for some donors at each locus, only the typed subset was used in association tests. In a later analysis, TCR association rates were found to vary across HLA loci, with the most associated TCRs seen for DRB1 alleles and the fewest for HLA-C alleles. CMV serostatus was the only immune exposure information available for the cohort.

The method behind the library was the immunoSEQ multiplex PCR assay. For the multiplex PCR, a mixture combining 60 forward primers for TCR Vbeta segments and 13 reverse primers for TCR Jbeta segments was used. The CDR3 region of rearranged TCR beta genes was amplified from genomic DNA by a multiplex PCR assay. The amplified TCR beta libraries were sequenced on the Illumina HiSeq System as 87-base-pair reads. As for how the authors treated the data: A later analysis counted approximately 84 million unique TCR beta chains across the 650 to 800 repertoires, and around 9.9 million of these chains were shared by at least two donors. A nearest-neighbor algorithm error-corrected the raw reads and collapsed the reads into unique sequences, merging closely related sequences to remove PCR and sequencing errors. To assign V, D and J gene segments, CDR3 sequences were aligned to IMGT reference sequences. For a sequence to be retained, a match of at least six nucleotides to both a V gene segment and a J gene segment was required. Rearrangements were classified as productive when the CDR3 lacked stop codons and remained in frame with V and J, and all other rearrangements were classified as non-productive. Following IMGT convention, CDR3 was defined as the stretch from the second conserved V-encoded cysteine up to the conserved J-encoded phenylalanine. The earlier analysis of around 640 of the donors excluded sequences that lacked an unambiguous match to a single V gene segment. In an earlier analysis of 450 to 700 of the donors, V segments were called functional above 56.7% productive rearrangements and were called segregating when the between-donor standard deviation exceeded 5%. To diagnose cytomegalovirus status from the catalog of TCR beta chain sequences, a statistical classification framework was built. In a later analysis, TCR nucleotide sequences were compared against IMGT/GENE-DB human TR gene sequences so that V and J genes could be assigned. The TCRdist pipeline was used in a later analysis to assign CDR3 sequences and most-parsimonious VDJ recombination scenarios. In a later analysis, each TCR beta chain was defined by its CDR3 amino acid sequence together with its V-gene family, and reads without a unique V-gene family were excluded. A later analysis removed roughly 590 highly shared, low-generation-probability nucleotide sequences to deal with suspected cross-contamination and a sequencing artifact. In a later analysis, a clonal expansion index was calculated for each public chain from normalized within-repertoire ranks of inferred template counts. In a later analysis, generation probabilities were computed with a VDJ recombination model fitted to out-of-frame rearrangements, and the resulting probabilities were checked against IGoR. In a later analysis, TCR-TCR, TCR-HLA and TCR-CMV co-occurrence was scored with hypergeometric tests, and a repertoire-size bias correction was applied to TCR pairs. In a later analysis, false discovery rates were estimated by permuting HLA or CMV assignments 20 times. A later analysis grouped co-occurring TCRs with DBSCAN, adding TCRdist sequence similarity when clustering within HLA-allele-positive subsets. For co-occurrence clustering, repertoires with fewer than 30,000 or more than 120,000 public chains were excluded, along with a handful of repertoires with anomalous nucleotide sharing. Here the immuneACCESS table is served through TCRdb, limited to in-frame sequences with V and J called. Missing clones are a known gap in these copies; in checked studies unresolved V genes cover under half, and the rest lacks a known reason. The DNA was the basis for D and trimming; V, J and clone size are from that table. This sample is represented by 150,000 or so clones; roughly four fifths of them were singletons. The ten largest account for about 7% of the sample.

Sequences LNHDA (CDR1) and SQIVND (CDR2) are obtained from the germline V gene (reference sequence). Spanning cysteine to phenylalanine, the CDR3 consists of 16 amino acids. Kept here is only the CDR3 DNA, which spans 48 bases and is read in frame from base 1. V is pruned by 7 bases and J by 2 bases, leaving 11 bases of the junction without a gene match. This clone was seen only a few times. Its antigen remains undetermined. Within one base of it there is no much larger clone, and no base qualities were kept. The cohort comprised around 690 healthy bone marrow donors. At the time of sampling, all cohort members were nominally healthy, though unrecorded immune exposures were likely present. The donor was CMV seronegative and was included in the group of about 400 seronegative cohort members. Every donor gave a peripheral blood sample, and the peripheral blood mononuclear cells from that sample were used for TCR beta sequencing. Genomic DNA extraction from the blood cell samples was performed with the Qiagen DNeasy Blood Extraction Kit.

This sequence uses TRBV19 and TRBJ1-5; TRBD1 lines up with 7 middle nucleotides. Sequenced: PBMCs. The clonotype comes from a young man in good health and CMV-seronegative. The DNA is TGTGCCAGTAAGTCGGGACAGCTCGGTGGCAATCAGCCCCAGCATTTT. It codes for CASKSGQLGGNQPQHF.